This T cell receptor beta chain was identified in a study of OX40 agonist ivuxolimab in advanced cancers. Study overall: Melanoma, hepatocellular carcinoma, head and neck or renal cell cancer occurred in dose-escalation patients.

Concerning this clone: Its antigen is not identified.

Study observations and caveats: Expansion of clones was among the lowest in partial responders at 0.1-3.0 mg/kg.

Unmatched junction bases numbered 8, after V lost 3 bases and J lost 7 bases. The CDR3 extends over 14 amino acids. CDR1 and CDR2 (germline): SGHVS, FNYEAQ. Assay: immunoSEQ multiplex PCR; the TCRdb copy retains only in-frame clones and omits some. This sample yields tens of thousands of clones, of which around nine tenths are seen a single time; under 0.7% belongs to the top ten. The material was CD4+ or CD8+ T cells sorted from blood, obtained in a trial of the OX40 agonist ivuxolimab. The receptor was derived from an adult with an advanced solid tumor such as melanoma, head and neck, liver or kidney cancer. The rearrangement joins TRBV7-6 to TRBJ2-7; 8 nucleotides align to TRBD2. This chain's CDR3 is CASSFTSGRGEQYF. CDR3 nucleotide sequence: TGTGCCAGCAGCTTTACTAGCGGAAGGGGAGAGCAGTACTTC.